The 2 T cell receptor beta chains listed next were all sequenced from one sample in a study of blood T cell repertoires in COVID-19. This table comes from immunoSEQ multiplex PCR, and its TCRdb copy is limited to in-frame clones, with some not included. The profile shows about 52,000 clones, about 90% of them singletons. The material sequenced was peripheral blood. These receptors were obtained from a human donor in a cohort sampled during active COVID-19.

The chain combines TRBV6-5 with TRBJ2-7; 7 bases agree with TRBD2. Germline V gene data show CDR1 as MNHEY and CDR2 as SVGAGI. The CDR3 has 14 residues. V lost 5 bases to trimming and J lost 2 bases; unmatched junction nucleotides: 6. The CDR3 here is CASSSLAEAYEQYF. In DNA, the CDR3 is TGTGCCAGCAGTAGCCTAGCGGAGGCCTACGAGCAGTACTTC.

DNA of the CDR3: TGTGCCACCAGTGATTCCGGGACTAGCGGCGAGACCCAGTACTTC. Translating it yields CATSDSGTSGETQYF. V and J are TRBV24-1 and TRBJ2-5; 11 bases are a match to TRBD2. V lost 2 bases to trimming and J lost 5 bases; unmatched junction nucleotides: 3. The CDR3 extends over 15 amino acids. The germline V gene encodes CDR1 KGHDR and CDR2 SFDVKD.